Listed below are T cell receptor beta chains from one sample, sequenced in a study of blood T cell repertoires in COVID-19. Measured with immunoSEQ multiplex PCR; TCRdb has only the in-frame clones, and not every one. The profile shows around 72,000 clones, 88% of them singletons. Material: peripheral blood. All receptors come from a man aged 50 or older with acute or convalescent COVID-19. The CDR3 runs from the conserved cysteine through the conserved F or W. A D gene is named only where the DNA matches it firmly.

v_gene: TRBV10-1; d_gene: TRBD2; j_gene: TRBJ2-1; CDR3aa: CASSVQRGANEQFF
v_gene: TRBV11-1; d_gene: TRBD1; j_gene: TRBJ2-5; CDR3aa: CASSFSDRGLETQYF
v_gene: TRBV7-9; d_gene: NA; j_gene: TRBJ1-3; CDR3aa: CASRDQGHTIYF
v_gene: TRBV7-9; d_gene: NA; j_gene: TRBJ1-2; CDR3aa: CASTVRTPTNYGYTF
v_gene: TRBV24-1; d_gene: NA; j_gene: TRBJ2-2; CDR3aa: CAIAANTGELFF
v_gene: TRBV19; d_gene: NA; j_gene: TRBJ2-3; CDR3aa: CASSGQTDTQYF
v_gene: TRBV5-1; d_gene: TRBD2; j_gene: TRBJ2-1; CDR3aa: CASSLEASGVYNEQFF
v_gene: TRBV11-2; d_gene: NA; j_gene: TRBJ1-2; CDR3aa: CASSPQDRHGYTF
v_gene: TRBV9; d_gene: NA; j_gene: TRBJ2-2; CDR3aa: CASSTFQGRTGELFF
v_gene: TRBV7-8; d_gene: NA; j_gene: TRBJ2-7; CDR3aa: CASSVEGTSYEQYF
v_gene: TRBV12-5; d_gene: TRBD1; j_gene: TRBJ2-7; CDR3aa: CASGSLLPGGQGMSYEQYF
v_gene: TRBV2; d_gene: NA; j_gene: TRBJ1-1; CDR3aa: CASGSGVGEAFF
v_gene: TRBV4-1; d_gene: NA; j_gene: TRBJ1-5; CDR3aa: CASSHERGFNQPQHF
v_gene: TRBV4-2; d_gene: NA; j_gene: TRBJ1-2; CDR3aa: CASSQDQYPGGGGYTF